The sequence of this T cell receptor beta chain was determined in a study of blood T cell repertoires in COVID-19. Method: immunoSEQ multiplex PCR; TCRdb's copy keeps in-frame clones and lacks some. The table lists roughly 410,000 clones, 70% to 90% of them singletons. The ends were cut back, 5 bases at V and 5 bases at J, with 15 bases in the middle. The V gene's germline CDR1 is SGHVS and CDR2 FQNEAQ. This CDR3 has 15 amino acids. The chain has TRBV7-8 and TRBJ2-2, with D possibly matching TRBD2 (6 bases). Specimen: peripheral blood. The TCR comes from a woman in her sixties or seventies with COVID-19, enrolled during active disease. CDR3 DNA: TGTGCCAGCAGCAAAACAGGAGGGAAGACCGGGGAGCTGTTTTTT. As protein: CASSKTGGKTGELFF.